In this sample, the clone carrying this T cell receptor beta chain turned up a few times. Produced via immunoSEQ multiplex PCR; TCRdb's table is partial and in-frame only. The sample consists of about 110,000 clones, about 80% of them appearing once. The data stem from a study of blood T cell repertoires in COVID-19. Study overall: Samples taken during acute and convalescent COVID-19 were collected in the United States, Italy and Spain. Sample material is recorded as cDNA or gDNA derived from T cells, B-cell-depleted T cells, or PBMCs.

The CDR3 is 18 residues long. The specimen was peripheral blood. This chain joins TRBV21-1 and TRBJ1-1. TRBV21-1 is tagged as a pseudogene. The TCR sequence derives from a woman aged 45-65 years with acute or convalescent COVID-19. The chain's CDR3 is CASSKCPPVCGGGTEAFF. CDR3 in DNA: TGTGCCAGCAGCAAGTGCCCACCAGTTTGCGGGGGGGGTACTGAAGCTTTCTTT.